The next 21 T cell receptor beta chains were all read from a single sample in a study of cytomegalovirus exposure and HLA in healthy donors (dated by TCRdb to about 2017). Receptors were amplified or captured by the immunoSEQ multiplex PCR assay. For the multiplex PCR, a mixture combining 60 forward primers for TCR Vbeta segments and 13 reverse primers for TCR Jbeta segments was used. TCRdb took this table from immuneACCESS and kept in-frame rearrangements with V and J called. Such tables lack part of the clones; where checked against another copy, unresolved V genes explain under half of the gap, and the rest is unexplained. Recorded for this sample are a few hundred thousand clones; roughly 91% of them occurred a single time. The top ten clones comprise 1.5% to 2% of the sample. Sequencing was performed on PBMCs. The receptors come from a girl aged 2-15 years in good health and CMV-seronegative.

The chain employs TRBV5-3 and TRBJ2-1, with D possibly matching TRBD1 (6 bases). TRBV5-3 is classed as an ORF, of uncertain function. With 6 bases removed from V and 6 bases from J, the gap between germline ends came to 22 bases. The CDR3 totals 16 residues. The DNA for the CDR3 is TGTGCCAGAAAGGGGGTGCTGGGACCGCGTATCAATGAGCAGTTCTTC. This sequence encodes CARKGVLGPRINEQFF.

This clone was picked up one time. This CDR3 is CASSLMWDWVNSPLHF. For the CDR3, the DNA is TGTGCCAGCAGCTTAATGTGGGACTGGGTAAATTCACCCCTCCACTTT. The chain links TRBV7-2 to TRBJ1-6; possible D gene TRBD1, 5 bases. The germline V gene has CDR1 SGHTA and CDR2 FQGNSA. CDR3 size: 16 residues. The V and J ends lost 2 bases and 7 bases respectively, with 15 bases between them.

The chain employs TRBV28 and TRBJ1-2; 9 bases are a match to TRBD1. After removal of 6 bases from V and 8 bases from J, the junction contained 4 bases not matched to a gene. CDR1 MDHEN and CDR2 SYDVKM come from the germline V gene. CDR3 size: 12 residues. CDR3 amino acids: CASRTTGGGYTF. The CDR3 region has the DNA TGTGCCAGCAGGACCACAGGGGGCGGCTACACCTTC.

V gene TRBV5-1 combines with J gene TRBJ2-1, with TRBD2 as a possible D gene (6 bases). This CDR3 is 14 amino acids long. Germline values: CDR1 SGHRS, CDR2 YFSETQ. The V end was cut by 4 bases, the J end by 7 bases, with 15 bases between. CDR3 nucleotide sequence: TGCGCCAGCAGCCCCACCGGGACTCAAAATGAGCAGTTCTTC. It yields the protein CASSPTGTQNEQFF.

The chain has TRBV25-1 and TRBJ2-3; a weak D match, TRBD1 (5 bases). Germline CDR1 reads MGHDK; CDR2 reads SYGVNS. The CDR3 extends over 13 amino acids. V was pared by 5 bases and J by 1 base, with 7 bases between. Written as DNA, the CDR3 is TGTGCCAGCAGTTTAGGGGGCACAGATACGCAGTATTTT. As protein: CASSLGGTDTQYF.

The rearrangement uses TRBV2 and TRBJ1-3, with D possibly TRBD1 on 5 matching bases. Trimming removed 5 bases at V and 0 bases at J, with 11 bases between. The CDR3 sequence is 15 residues long. Germline loops: CDR1 SNHLY, CDR2 FYNNEI. As DNA, the CDR3 is TGTGCCAGCAGTCCAGGGTTTATCTCTGGAAACACCATATATTTT. Its protein is CASSPGFISGNTIYF.

The rearrangement uses TRBV10-3 and TRBJ2-1; TRBD2 agrees at 9 bases. With V trimmed by 10 bases and J by 5 bases, 9 bases remained unmatched. The CDR3 runs 14 residues. Germline CDR1 reads ENHRY; CDR2 reads SYGVKD. In DNA form, the CDR3 reads TGTGCCACGAGTAGCGGGAGCCTTGACAATGAGCAGTTCTTC. It translates to CATSSGSLDNEQFF.

The CDR3 coding sequence is TGCAGCGTTGAGTCCCCGGGACAGGGTGCCTACGAGCAGTACTTC. It encodes CSVESPGQGAYEQYF. V is TRBV29-1 and J is TRBJ2-5; 9 bases line up with TRBD1. The DNA end is more similar to TRBJ2-7, so the J call may be wrong. CDR3 length equals 15 residues. CDR1 is SQVTM and CDR2 is ANQGSEA in the germline V gene.

The chain employs TRBV7-8 and TRBJ2-5, with 9 positions matching TRBD2. Germline values: CDR1 SGHVS, CDR2 FQNEAQ. After removal of 5 bases from V and 4 bases from J, the junction contained 11 bases not matched to a gene. CDR3 length: 16 residues. The CDR3 reads CASSKREREEGETQYF. As DNA, the CDR3 is TGTGCCAGCAGCAAAAGGGAGCGGGAGGAGGGAGAGACCCAGTACTTC.

The chain joins TRBV5-1 to TRBJ1-4, with D uncertain. Deletions cut 4 bases from V and 0 bases from J, with 10 bases between. The CDR3 length is 15 residues. Germline values: CDR1 SGHRS, CDR2 YFSETQ. The CDR3 protein is CASSPMGATNEKLFF. The CDR3 DNA follows: TGCGCCAGCAGCCCCATGGGCGCAACTAATGAAAAACTGTTTTTT.

Comments on this clone: The junction departs from germline at one end; a sequencing error may be responsible. The V call is TRBV5-8, the J call TRBJ2-1; TRBD1 might be the D (5 bases). The CDR3 covers 15 residues. Germline V gene data show CDR1 as SGHTS and CDR2 as YDEGEE. The CDR3: CASSRGRVLYNGQFF. CDR3 nucleotides: TGTGCCAGCAGCCGCGGCAGGGTCCTCTACAATGGGCAGTTCTTC.

In this sample, this clone turned up once. This chain joins TRBV7-9 and TRBJ1-6; the D gene is possibly TRBD1 (6 bases). Deletions cut 5 bases from V and 7 bases from J, with 15 bases between. This CDR3 has 15 residues. Germline loops: CDR1 SEHNR, CDR2 FQNEAQ (reference sequence). CDR3 sequence (DNA): TGTGCCAGCAGCCAAACCCGGGACACAAATTCACCCCTCCACTTT. It yields the protein CASSQTRDTNSPLHF.

The V call is TRBV19, the J call TRBJ2-7; TRBD2 agrees at 11 bases. Trimming cost V 4 bases and J 3 bases; bases outside gene matches: 2. In germline, CDR1 is LNHDA, CDR2 SQIVND (reference sequence). This CDR3 is 14 amino acids long. The CDR3: CASSRTSGFYEQYF. CDR3 coding DNA: TGTGCCAGTAGTAGGACTAGCGGGTTCTACGAGCAGTACTTC.

This chain connects TRBV10-3 to TRBJ2-5, with D perhaps TRBD2 (5 bases). The germline V and J ends were trimmed by 11 bases and 1 base, with 14 bases remaining between them. Per germline, CDR1 ENHRY and CDR2 SYGVKD. This CDR3 is 13 amino acids long. The CDR3 reads CASQAGVQETQYF. The CDR3 nucleotides read TGTGCCTCACAAGCCGGGGTCCAAGAGACCCAGTACTTC.

This clone is a singleton in its sample. The chain recombines TRBV18 with TRBJ2-6; 9 bases agree with TRBD2. Losses at the gene ends were 5 bases for V and 0 bases for J; bases not matched to a gene: 5. Germline lookup yields CDR1 KGHSH and CDR2 LQKENI. The length of the CDR3 is 17 residues. The CDR3 DNA reads TGTGCCAGCTCATTGGGACTAGCCGGCTCTGGGGCCAACGTCCTGACTTTC. Encoded protein: CASSLGLAGSGANVLTF.

V and J are TRBV6-5 and TRBJ2-3, with D possibly TRBD1 on 6 matching bases. There are 14 residues in the CDR3. The V end lost 4 bases, the J end lost 8 bases, and 16 bases lay between the germline ends. Germline V gives CDR1 MNHEY, CDR2 SVGAGI. The CDR3 loop reads CASSSRQGLATQYF. The CDR3 coding sequence is TGTGCCAGCAGTTCGAGGCAGGGGTTAGCTACGCAGTATTTT.

A note on this clone: The CDR3 ends on some other residue instead of the conserved phenylalanine or tryptophan, so this is likely a read error. The chain links TRBV6-5 to TRBJ2-7; 9 bases line up with TRBD1. V was clipped by 6 bases and J by 4 bases; unmatched bases: 7. The length of the CDR3 is 14 residues. Looked up from germline, CDR1 is MNHEY and CDR2 is SVGAGI. CDR3 region: CASSPGTGRYEQYL. CDR3 DNA sequence: TGTGCCAGCAGCCCCGGGACAGGGCGGTACGAGCAGTACCTC.

This clone has only one observation. This chain connects TRBV9 to TRBJ1-6; TRBD1 matches at 8 bases. The CDR3 is 14 amino acids. Germline V lookup: CDR1 SGDLS, CDR2 YYNGEE. The V gene end was trimmed by 4 bases and the J gene end by 11 bases; junction bases not matched to a gene: 8. CDR3 sequence: CASSLRQGRPPLHF. The CDR3, as DNA: TGTGCCAGCAGCTTACGACAGGGGAGGCCACCCCTCCACTTT.

V gene TRBV28 combines with J gene TRBJ2-2; TRBD2 might be the D (6 bases). Germline V lookup: CDR1 MDHEN, CDR2 SYDVKM. The germline V and J ends were trimmed by 4 bases and 1 base, with 13 bases remaining between them. CDR3 length equals 16 residues. CDR3 protein: CASSSQAAGNTGELFF. The CDR3 DNA follows: TGTGCCAGCAGTTCCCAGGCAGCGGGGAACACCGGGGAGCTGTTTTTT.

This clone has only a few counts. J is TRBJ2-7 and V is TRBV13; 9 bases are a match to TRBD1. The CDR3 sequence is 14 residues long. V lost 5 bases and J lost 3; bases outside the gene matches: 5. Germline-derived CDR1 and CDR2 are PRHDT and FYEKMQ (reference sequence). As DNA, the CDR3 is TGTGCCAGCAGCACGGGACAGGGAGGCTACGAGCAGTACTTC. Amino acid sequence: CASSTGQGGYEQYF.

This chain links TRBV9 with TRBJ1-1; 7 bases are a match to TRBD1. The CDR3 contains 13 residues. Unmatched junction bases numbered 7, after V lost 4 bases and J lost 7 bases. Germline V gives CDR1 SGDLS, CDR2 YYNGEE. The DNA of the CDR3 is TGTGCCAGCAGCCAGGGAGACAGGGATGAAGCTTTCTTT. It codes for CASSQGDRDEAFF.